Shown below are 2 T cell receptor beta chains from a single sample sequenced in a study of cytomegalovirus exposure and HLA in healthy donors. The PCR was carried out with 60 Vbeta primers and 13 Jbeta primers. Here immunoSEQ multiplex PCR was the method, and the copy in TCRdb shows in-frame clones only, minus some. Of 130,000 or so clones listed, about 70% were seen once; the top ten hold under 2.5%. Sequencing used PBMCs. The receptors stem from a woman aged 40 to 50 in good health and CMV-seronegative.

This chain connects TRBV6-5 to TRBJ1-1, with 9 bases aligning to TRBD1. The CDR3 spans 15 residues. Germline CDR1 is MNHEY and CDR2 is SVGAGI. The ends lost 6 bases at V and 1 base at J; junction bases unmatched: 6. The CDR3 DNA sequence: TGTGCCAGCAGACGCACGGGACAGGGGAACACTGAAGCTTTCTTT. Protein: CASRRTGQGNTEAFF.

The chain has TRBV7-2 and TRBJ1-1, with D perhaps matching TRBD1 (6 bases). Per the germline V gene, CDR1 is SGHTA and CDR2 is FQGNSA. The length of the CDR3 is 14 residues. With 5 bases removed from V and 1 base from J, the gap between germline ends came to 11 bases. The CDR3 DNA reads as TGTGCCAGCAGCCGTCAGGGGACGAACACTGAAGCTTTCTTT. It specifies CASSRQGTNTEAFF.